This entry lists 23 T cell receptor beta chains sequenced from one sample in a study of T cells in localized non-small cell lung cancer. Repertoires were generated with immunoSEQ multiplex PCR, while TCRdb's copy carries only in-frame clones and drops some. The data hold around 9,000 clones, with about 91% observed a single time. The sequencing used peripheral blood, collected before any cancer treatment. All receptors derive from a woman aged 35-75 years with stage I squamous cell lung carcinoma.

The chain uses TRBV9 and TRBJ2-7; a weak D match, TRBD2 (5 bases). The CDR3 has 14 residues. The V gene's germline CDR1 is SGDLS and CDR2 YYNGEE. V lost 0 bases to trimming and J lost 5 bases, with 12 bases between them. The CDR3 spells CASSVGRAGDEQYF. For the CDR3, the DNA is TGTGCCAGCAGCGTAGGGCGGGCCGGGGACGAGCAGTACTTC. The full variable domain, its missing parts supplied by reference TRBV9 and TRBJ2-7, is DSGVTQTPKHLITATGQRVTLRCSPRSGDLSVYWYQQSLDQGLQFLIQYYNGEERAKGNILERFSAQQFPDLHSELNLSSLELGDSALYFCASSVGRAGDEQYFGPGTRLTVT.

V gene TRBV9 combines with J gene TRBJ2-3, with D possibly being TRBD2 (5 bases). Germline loops: CDR1 SGDLS, CDR2 YYNGEE. The CDR3 extends over 14 amino acids. V lost 4 bases to trimming and J lost 4 bases, with 13 bases between them. DNA of the CDR3: TGTGCCAGCAGCTTGGTACCCGGGGCAGATACGCAGTATTTT. This translates into CASSLVPGADTQYF.

There are a few counts of this clone. The V call is TRBV4-2, the J call TRBJ2-5; tentatively, D is TRBD1 (5 bases). The CDR3 spans 17 residues. Trimming left V 2 bases short and J 4 bases short, with 20 bases between. CDR1 is LGHNA, CDR2 YNFKEQ, per germline. CDR3 amino acids: CASSQYLTGEGTETQYF. The CDR3 coding sequence is TGTGCCAGCAGCCAATACCTCACAGGAGAAGGTACAGAGACCCAGTACTTC.

The V and J genes are TRBV21-1 and TRBJ2-7; the tabulated D call, TRBD2, remains unverified against the DNA. TRBV21-1 is shown as a pseudogene. CDR3 size: 15 residues. The CDR3 DNA reads TGTGCCAGCCCTGACCGGGAGACAGAAGCATACGAGCAGTACTTC. Translated, it gives CASPDRETEAYEQYF.

The chain couples TRBV5-6 to TRBJ1-2; D is perhaps TRBD1 (6 bases). CDR3 length: 15 residues. Germline CDR1 is SGHDT and CDR2 is YYEEEE. V lost 5 bases to trimming and J lost 4 bases, with 18 bases between them. The CDR3 bases are TGTGCCAGCAGGGCAAATCCGGGACAAGTCTATGGCTACACCTTC. Its protein product is CASRANPGQVYGYTF. The full variable domain, its missing parts supplied by reference TRBV5-6 and TRBJ1-2, is DAGVTQSPTHLIKTRGQQVTLRCSPKSGHDTVSWYQQALGQGPQFIFQYYEEEERQRGNFPDRFSGHQFPNYSSELNVNALLLGDSALYLCASRANPGQVYGYTFGSGTRLTVV.

V is TRBV11-1 and J is TRBJ2-7; D is perhaps TRBD2 (5 bases). The CDR3 runs 11 residues. Trimming took off 5 bases at V and 11 bases at J, with 13 bases between the two ends. Germline CDR1 reads SGHAT; CDR2 reads FQDESV (reference sequence). The CDR3 nucleotides are TGTGCCAGCAGCCTAGGACTGGAGAAGTACTTC. The encoded protein is CASSLGLEKYF.

The rearrangement uses TRBV19 and TRBJ2-2; 9 bases map to TRBD2. Germline V gene sequence: CDR1 LNHDA, CDR2 SQIVND (reference sequence). The CDR3 is 16 amino acids. The junction had 2 bases not matched to a gene; V was cut back by 3 bases and J by 0 bases. The CDR3 coding sequence is TGTGCCAGTAGTATCGTAGCGGGGGCGAACACCGGGGAGCTGTTTTTT. Protein sequence: CASSIVAGANTGELFF.

This clone was observed a single time. The chain links TRBV29-1 to TRBJ1-2, with 9 bases that match TRBD1. CDR1 is SQVTM, CDR2 ANQGSEA, per germline. Trimming removed 7 bases from V and 7 bases from J; junction bases left unmatched: 10. The CDR3 covers 13 residues. The CDR3 protein is CSAGDRGAIGYTF. CDR3 coding DNA: TGCAGCGCTGGTGACAGGGGGGCAATTGGCTACACCTTC. Filled out from reference TRBV29-1 and TRBJ1-2, the complete variable domain reads SAVISQKPSRDICQRGTSLTIQCQVDSQVTMMFWYRQQPGQSLTLIATANQGSEATYESGFVIDKFPISRPNLTFSTLTVSNMSPEDSSIYLCSAGDRGAIGYTFGSGTRLTVV.

The chain is built from TRBV9 and TRBJ1-5; perhaps TRBD1 as D (5 bases). The CDR3 consists of 16 residues. CDR1 and CDR2 (germline): SGDLS, YYNGEE. V lost 4 bases and J 1 base, leaving 15 bases between the germline ends. The CDR3 sequence is CASSKWEGMSNQPQHF. Written as DNA, the CDR3 is TGTGCCAGCAGCAAGTGGGAGGGGATGAGCAATCAGCCCCAGCATTTT. Supplemented by reference TRBV9 and TRBJ1-5, the full variable domain reads DSGVTQTPKHLITATGQRVTLRCSPRSGDLSVYWYQQSLDQGLQFLIQYYNGEERAKGNILERFSAQQFPDLHSELNLSSLELGDSALYFCASSKWEGMSNQPQHFGDGTRLSIL.

This clone was detected only once. This chain joins TRBV11-2 and TRBJ1-2; D ambiguous. The germline CDR1 and CDR2 sequences are SGHAT and FQNNGV. Trimming cost V 2 bases and J 8 bases, with 9 bases left between them. This CDR3 comprises 12 residues. The CDR3 loop reads CASSLSMAGYTF. CDR3 nucleotide sequence: TGTGCCAGCAGCTTATCTATGGCCGGCTACACCTTC.

This chain links TRBV9 with TRBJ2-1; the match to TRBD1 covers 7 bases. Trimming at V came to 4 bases and at J to 8 bases, leaving 0 bases not matched to a gene. Germline CDR1 is SGDLS and CDR2 is YYNGEE. The CDR3 covers 11 residues. CDR3 sequence (DNA): TGTGCCAGCAGCACAGGGGATGAGCAGTTCTTC. It translates to CASSTGDEQFF.

The chain combines TRBV2 with TRBJ1-1; D gene ambiguous. Germline values: CDR1 SNHLY, CDR2 FYNNEI. The CDR3 runs to 17 residues. V lost 4 bases to trimming and J lost 1 base, with 19 bases between them. The CDR3 is CASSGEEGQTTNTEAFF. The CDR3 DNA follows: TGTGCCAGCAGTGGTGAGGAAGGGCAGACTACGAACACTGAAGCTTTCTTT.

The rearrangement joins TRBV4-1 to TRBJ1-1; D is ambiguous. The CDR3 covers 16 residues. The V and J ends lost 1 base and 1 base respectively, with 13 bases between them. Germline CDR1 reads MGHRA; CDR2 reads YSYEKL. The CDR3 DNA reads as TGCGCCAGCAGCCAAGTTTGGTTACAGCGGAACACTGAAGCTTTCTTT. It specifies CASSQVWLQRNTEAFF.

The rearrangement uses TRBV4-1 and TRBJ2-7; D not resolved. CDR1 and CDR2 from the germline V gene are MGHRA and YSYEKL. Trimming left V 0 bases short and J 12 bases short, with 15 bases between. This CDR3 spans 13 amino acids. CDR3 in DNA: TGCGCCAGCAGCCAAGATTACGCCTCCCGTGGGTACTTC. The encoded protein is CASSQDYASRGYF.

The CDR3 reads CASSQIAGGLDEQYF. CDR3 bases: TGCGCCAGCAGCCAAATAGCGGGGGGTCTTGACGAGCAGTACTTC. The rearrangement uses TRBV4-1 and TRBJ2-7; TRBD2 matches at 10 bases. From germline, CDR1 is MGHRA and CDR2 YSYEKL. The CDR3 loop spans 15 amino acids. The V segment lost 2 bases and the J segment 5 bases; nucleotides outside the gene matches: 6.

The chain uses TRBV4-3 and TRBJ2-1; no definite D call. Per germline, CDR1 LGHNA and CDR2 YSLEER. Between the trimmed V and J ends, which lost 6 bases and 3 bases, there was a span of 6 bases. The CDR3 is 12 amino acids. The CDR3 loop reads CASSRNYNEQFF. The CDR3 region has the DNA TGCGCCAGCAGTCGGAACTACAATGAGCAGTTCTTC.

V gene TRBV6-1 combines with J gene TRBJ2-3; 7 bases fit TRBD2. Germline V gives CDR1 MNHNS, CDR2 SASEGT. J gave up 4 bases and V 8 bases, and 6 bases lay outside the gene matches. CDR3 length equals 13 residues. The CDR3 DNA follows: TGTGCCAGCGCGCTAGCGGAATCAGATACGCAGTATTTT. Translated, it gives CASALAESDTQYF.

The chain employs TRBV7-2 and TRBJ2-7, with 10 nucleotides matching TRBD2. With 2 bases clipped from V and 3 bases from J, the junction kept 4 bases outside the gene matches. The CDR3 consists of 15 residues. Germline CDR1 and CDR2: SGHTA and FQGNSA. CDR3 protein: CASSLKLAGVYEQYF. The CDR3 DNA sequence: TGTGCCAGCAGCTTAAAGCTAGCGGGGGTCTACGAGCAGTACTTC.

The rearrangement uses TRBV11-3 and TRBJ2-7; no reliable D call. The V and J ends lost 4 bases and 2 bases respectively, with 15 bases between them. There are 15 residues in the CDR3. Germline lookup yields CDR1 SGHNT and CDR2 YENEEA. The DNA of the CDR3 is TGTGCCAGCAGCTCGAACTCCGGCCAGCCCTACGAGCAGTACTTC. Translated: CASSSNSGQPYEQYF.

The gene calls are TRBV6-1 and TRBJ2-4; no clear D gene. Trimming shortened V by 6 bases and J by 4 bases, and 16 bases separated the two germline ends. The CDR3 consists of 15 residues. CDR1 is MNHNS, CDR2 SASEGT, per germline. CDR3 in amino acids: CASSAWADGKNIQYF. The CDR3 region has the DNA TGTGCCAGCAGCGCCTGGGCAGATGGTAAAAACATTCAGTACTTC.

This chain connects TRBV2 to TRBJ2-7, with D perhaps given as TRBD1 or TRBD2 (6 bases each). Germline V gives CDR1 SNHLY, CDR2 FYNNEI. V was clipped by 3 bases and J by 2 bases, with 14 bases between them. CDR3 size: 15 residues. The CDR3 protein is CASSEEGGRAYEQYF. CDR3 bases: TGTGCCAGCAGTGAGGAGGGGGGCAGGGCCTACGAGCAGTACTTC. Drawing the rest from reference TRBV2 and TRBJ2-7, the complete variable domain is EPEVTQTPSHQVTQMGQEVILRCVPISNHLYFYWYRQILGQKVEFLVSFYNNEISEKSEIFDDQFSVERPDGSNFTLKIRSTKLEDSAMYFCASSEEGGRAYEQYFGPGTRLTVT.

This clone was seen only a few times. The V call is TRBV11-2, the J call TRBJ1-5; D unclear. Per the germline V gene, CDR1 is SGHAT and CDR2 is FQNNGV. V was trimmed by 5 bases and J by 7 bases, leaving 9 bases between them. The CDR3 length is 12 residues. CDR3 bases: TGTGCCAGCAGCCGCCCGGGACAGCCCCAGCATTTT. Encoded protein: CASSRPGQPQHF.

The chain employs TRBV5-1 and TRBJ2-5; TRBD2 agrees at 8 bases. The CDR3 has 16 residues. The ends lost 5 bases at V and 1 base at J; junction bases unmatched: 10. Germline CDR1 SGHRS, CDR2 YFSETQ. CDR3 sequence (DNA): TGCGCCAGCAGTTATAATCCCGGGACTAGCCAAGAGACCCAGTACTTC. Amino acid sequence: CASSYNPGTSQETQYF.